The 18 T cell receptor beta chains reported below all come from one sample, sequenced in a study of T cell responses to AZD1222 COVID-19 vaccine. Clones were sequenced by immunoSEQ multiplex PCR, and TCRdb holds only the in-frame ones, with some missing. The sample records more than 100,000 clones, 70% to 90% being singletons. The material sequenced was peripheral blood, taken on day 0 of AZD1222 vaccination. These TCRs come from an adult in good health.

The chain combines TRBV27 with TRBJ1-2; D is perhaps TRBD1 (5 bases). The germline gives CDR1 MNHEY, CDR2 SMNVEV (reference sequence). The CDR3 sequence is 17 residues long. V shed 4 bases and J shed 4 bases, with 22 bases lying between them. CDR3 coding DNA: TGTGCCAGCAGTTCTGGCAGGGATCGGGGTATAGCCTATGGCTACACCTTC. Protein product: CASSSGRDRGIAYGYTF.

The CDR3 sequence: CASSPSRSGNTIYF. CDR3 coding DNA: TGTGCCAGCAGCCCCAGCCGATCTGGAAACACCATATATTTT. The chain employs TRBV3-1 (or the pseudogene TRBV3-2) and TRBJ1-3; D is unclear. Germline CDR1 is LGHDT and CDR2 is YNNKEL (reference sequence). V lost 4 bases and J 1 base, leaving 8 bases between the germline ends. This CDR3 is 14 amino acids long.

The rearrangement uses TRBV7-2 and TRBJ1-5; TRBD1 matches at 8 bases. From germline, CDR1 is SGHTA and CDR2 FQGNSA. V lost 5 bases and J lost 7; bases outside the gene matches: 7. The CDR3 runs 14 residues. Written as DNA, the CDR3 is TGTGCCAGCAGCATGACAGGGGATAGGCAGCCCCAGCATTTT. Its protein product is CASSMTGDRQPQHF.

The count of this clone is one. The chain combines TRBV12-3 or TRBV12-4 with TRBJ2-7; D might be TRBD1 (6 bases). Trimming cost V 3 bases and J 7 bases, with 10 bases left between them. This CDR3 is built from 12 residues. CDR3 loop: CASSFWGREQYF. The CDR3 DNA follows: TGTGCCAGCAGTTTCTGGGGGCGAGAGCAGTACTTC.

V gene TRBV28 combines with J gene TRBJ2-2; D is uncertain. Between the trimmed V and J ends, which lost 4 bases and 1 base, there was a span of 1 base. This CDR3 is built from 12 residues. CDR1 and CDR2 (germline): MDHEN, SYDVKM. CDR3 in DNA: TGTGCCAGCAGTTGGAACACCGGGGAGCTGTTTTTT. As protein: CASSWNTGELFF.

The gene calls are TRBV28 and TRBJ1-2; unclear D gene. The V gene lost 6 bases and the J gene lost 6 bases, with 5 bases spanning the gap. Per germline, CDR1 MDHEN and CDR2 SYDVKM. CDR3 length equals 10 residues. The CDR3 nucleotides read TGTGCCAGCAGCAAAAATGGCTACACCTTC. Protein sequence: CASSKNGYTF.

The V and J genes are TRBV3-1 (or the pseudogene TRBV3-2) and TRBJ1-2; D remains ambiguous. The CDR3 length is 15 residues. Germline CDR1 and CDR2: LGHDT and YNNKEL (reference sequence). V lost 0 bases and J lost 8, with 16 bases in between. This CDR3 is CASSQDVSVYRGYTF. CDR3 bases: TGTGCCAGCAGCCAAGATGTGTCGGTCTATAGGGGCTACACCTTC.

The CDR3 region is CASSLGTGVYEQYF. CDR3 sequence (DNA): TGTGCCAGCAGCTTAGGGACAGGGGTCTACGAGCAGTACTTC. The rearrangement joins TRBV7-8 to TRBJ2-7; the match to TRBD1 covers 9 bases. Germline loops: CDR1 SGHVS, CDR2 FQNEAQ. The CDR3 spans 14 residues. The V segment lost 1 base and the J segment 3 bases; nucleotides outside the gene matches: 1.

The chain couples TRBV7-9 to TRBJ1-6, with 7 bases lining up with TRBD1. CDR3 length: 15 amino acids. With V trimmed by 5 bases and J by 6 bases, 7 bases remained unmatched. The germline V gene encodes CDR1 SEHNR and CDR2 FQNEAQ (reference sequence). DNA of the CDR3: TGTGCCAGCAGCCCCCGGGCAGGGGGTAATTCACCCCTCCACTTT. It specifies CASSPRAGGNSPLHF.

This clone was seen at least ten times. The rearrangement joins TRBV10-3 to TRBJ1-6, with a possible D match to TRBD1 (6 bases). Germline assignment: CDR1 ENHRY and CDR2 SYGVKD. The V gene lost 5 bases and the J gene lost 5 bases, with 13 bases spanning the gap. The CDR3 has 15 amino acids. The DNA of the CDR3 is TGTGCCATCAGTCCCGGGACACCAGATAATTCACCCCTCCACTTT. This gives the protein CAISPGTPDNSPLHF.

The V call is TRBV6-2 or TRBV6-3, the J call TRBJ1-1, with TRBD1 as a possible D gene (5 bases). V was trimmed by 5 bases and J by 2 bases, leaving 21 bases between them. This CDR3 spans 17 amino acids. Germline CDR1 is MNHEY and CDR2 is SVGEGT. This CDR3 is CASSPDGADPVNTEAFF. DNA for the CDR3: TGTGCCAGCAGTCCCGACGGGGCGGATCCGGTAAACACTGAAGCTTTCTTT.

The J gene is TRBJ2-3, the V gene TRBV2; D not certain. Looked up from germline, CDR1 is SNHLY and CDR2 is FYNNEI. This CDR3 contains 12 residues. Trimming stripped 7 bases from V and 6 bases from J, with 11 bases between. As DNA, the CDR3 is TGTGCCAGCATGGGGTTTATCGATACGCAGTATTTT. Protein sequence: CASMGFIDTQYF.

V usage is TRBV2 and J usage is TRBJ1-5; perhaps TRBD1 as D (6 bases). The length of the CDR3 is 19 residues. Trimming left V 2 bases short and J 1 base short, with 21 bases between. Germline CDR1 is SNHLY and CDR2 is FYNNEI. DNA of the CDR3: TGTGCCAGCAGTGAAAGGGGCGGGGGCCGTATCCTGAGCAATCAGCCCCAGCATTTT. Protein product: CASSERGGGRILSNQPQHF.

This CDR3 reads CASSLYGGLGTEAFF. CDR3 sequence (DNA): TGCGCCAGCAGCTTGTACGGGGGGCTGGGCACTGAAGCTTTCTTT. The chain has TRBV5-1 and TRBJ1-1, with TRBD1 as a possible D gene (6 bases). There are 15 residues in the CDR3. Per the germline V gene, CDR1 is SGHRS and CDR2 is YFSETQ. V was cut by 1 base and J by 4 bases, with 14 bases left in between.

The genes are TRBV18 and TRBJ1-1; 10 bases are shared with TRBD1. The ends lost 5 bases at V and 6 bases at J; junction bases unmatched: 9. This CDR3 has 15 residues. Germline V gene data show CDR1 as KGHSH and CDR2 as LQKENI. CDR3 sequence (DNA): TGTGCCAGCTCAATCCGACAGGGGGCAGAGTCTGAAGCTTTCTTT. Its translation is CASSIRQGAESEAFF.

This clone was seen a handful of times. The chain carries TRBV10-1 and TRBJ1-1, with a possible D match to TRBD1 (6 bases). Germline-derived CDR1 and CDR2 are WNHNN and SYGVQD (reference sequence). The CDR3 extends over 15 amino acids. Deletions cut 3 bases from V and 4 bases from J, with 15 bases between. The CDR3 spells CASSDSLLGATEAFF. CDR3 bases: TGCGCCAGCAGTGATTCTTTGTTGGGGGCCACTGAAGCTTTCTTT.

This sequence joins TRBV6-5 and TRBJ2-7; the D gene is possibly TRBD1 (6 bases). The CDR3 is made up of 12 amino acids. The V end was cut by 8 bases, the J end by 0 bases, with 8 bases between. Germline V CDR1 and CDR2: MNHEY, SVGAGI. The CDR3 spells CASDRPSYEQYF. The CDR3 coding sequence is TGTGCCAGCGACAGGCCCTCCTACGAGCAGTACTTC.

The chain joins TRBV6-5 to TRBJ2-1; D may be TRBD1 or TRBD2 (7 bases each). Trimming shortened V by 5 bases and J by 5 bases, and 16 bases separated the two germline ends. Germline V gene sequence: CDR1 MNHEY, CDR2 SVGAGI. The CDR3 runs 15 residues. This CDR3 is CASSPFQGGDNEQFF. The CDR3 DNA reads TGTGCCAGCAGTCCTTTCCAGGGGGGGGACAATGAGCAGTTCTTC.